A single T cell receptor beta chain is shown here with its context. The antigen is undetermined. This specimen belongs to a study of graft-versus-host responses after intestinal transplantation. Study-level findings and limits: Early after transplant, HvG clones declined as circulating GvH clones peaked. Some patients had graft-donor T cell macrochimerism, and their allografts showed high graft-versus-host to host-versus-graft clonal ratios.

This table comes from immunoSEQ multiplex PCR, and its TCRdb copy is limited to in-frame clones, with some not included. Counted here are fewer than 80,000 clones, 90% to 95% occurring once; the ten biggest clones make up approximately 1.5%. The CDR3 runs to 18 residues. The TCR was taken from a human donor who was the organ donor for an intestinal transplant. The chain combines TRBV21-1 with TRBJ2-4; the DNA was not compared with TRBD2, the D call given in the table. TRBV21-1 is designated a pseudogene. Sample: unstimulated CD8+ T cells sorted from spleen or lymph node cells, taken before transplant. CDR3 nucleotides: TGTGCCAGCAGCTTGGGACTAGCGGGAGGGCCGGCCAAAAACATTCAGTACTTC. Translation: CASSLGLAGGPAKNIQYF.